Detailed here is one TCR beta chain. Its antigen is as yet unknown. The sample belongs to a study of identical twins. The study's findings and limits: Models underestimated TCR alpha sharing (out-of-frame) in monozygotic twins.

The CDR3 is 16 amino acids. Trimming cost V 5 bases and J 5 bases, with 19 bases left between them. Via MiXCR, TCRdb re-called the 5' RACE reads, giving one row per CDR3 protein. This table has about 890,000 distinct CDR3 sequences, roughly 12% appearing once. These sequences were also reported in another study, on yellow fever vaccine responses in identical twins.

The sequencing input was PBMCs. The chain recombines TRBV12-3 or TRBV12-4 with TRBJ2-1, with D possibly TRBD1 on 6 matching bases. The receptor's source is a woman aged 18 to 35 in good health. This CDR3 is CASSPSDRNPDNEQFF. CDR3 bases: TGTGCCAGCAGTCCCTCGGACAGAAACCCCGACAATGAGCAGTTCTTC.